These 2 T cell receptor beta chains came from one sample sequenced in a study of T cells in Graves' hyperthyroidism and ophthalmopathy. The source material, RNA transcripts, was used to amplify TCR beta CDR3 regions. The TCR CDR3 was amplified in a first-round RT-PCR using the HTBI primer set. TCRdb analysed the multiplex PCR reads with MiXCR anew, one entry per CDR3 protein. The table has around 620,000 distinct CDR3 sequences, 14% seen once. Sample: blood. These receptors all come from a woman aged 18-29 years with Graves' ophthalmopathy.

Ten or more counts support this clonotype. This chain links TRBV12-3 or TRBV12-4 with TRBJ2-5, with 7 bases that match TRBD2. The CDR3 extends over 18 amino acids. V gave up 6 bases and J gave up 2 bases; unmatched junction bases: 18. CDR3 in DNA: TGTGCCAGCAGCCTTAGGGTAGGGACGGGAGGAGGTCAAGAGACCCAGTACTTC. Protein sequence: CASSLRVGTGGGQETQYF.

This clonotype was counted a few times. The chain has TRBV7-9 and TRBJ2-7, with 11 bases matching TRBD1. Germline V CDR1 and CDR2: SEHNR, FQNEAQ (reference sequence). V lost 0 bases, J lost 2 bases, and 6 bases stayed unmatched. The CDR3 extends over 17 amino acids. CDR3 DNA: TGTGCCAGCAGCTTAGCAAGCCGGGACAGGGGGACCTACGAGCAGTACTTC. Translating gives CASSLASRDRGTYEQYF.